The clone carrying this TCR beta chain was counted between two and nine times. What it binds is not known. In germline, CDR1 is SEHNR, CDR2 FQNEAQ (reference sequence). The CDR3 totals 16 residues. With 1 base removed from V and 2 bases from J, the gap between germline ends came to 15 bases. This entry belongs to a study of T cell repertoires in cytomegalovirus infection. MiXCR was run by TCRdb on the reads, yielding one entry per CDR3 protein. The sample carries some 940,000 distinct CDR3 sequences, around 30% recorded once. Sequencing used cultured CD8+ T cells from PBMCs, obtained from culture after CMV antigen stimulation. This sequence joins TRBV7-9 and TRBJ2-7, with D possibly TRBD1 on 7 matching bases. This receptor was taken from a human donor in good health (CMV status not recorded). Some clones in this sample may be carry-over from other donors' samples. DNA of the CDR3: TGTGCCAGCAGCTTAGTGGCGGGGACAGTCACCTACGAGCAGTACTTC. Its translation: CASSLVAGTVTYEQYF.